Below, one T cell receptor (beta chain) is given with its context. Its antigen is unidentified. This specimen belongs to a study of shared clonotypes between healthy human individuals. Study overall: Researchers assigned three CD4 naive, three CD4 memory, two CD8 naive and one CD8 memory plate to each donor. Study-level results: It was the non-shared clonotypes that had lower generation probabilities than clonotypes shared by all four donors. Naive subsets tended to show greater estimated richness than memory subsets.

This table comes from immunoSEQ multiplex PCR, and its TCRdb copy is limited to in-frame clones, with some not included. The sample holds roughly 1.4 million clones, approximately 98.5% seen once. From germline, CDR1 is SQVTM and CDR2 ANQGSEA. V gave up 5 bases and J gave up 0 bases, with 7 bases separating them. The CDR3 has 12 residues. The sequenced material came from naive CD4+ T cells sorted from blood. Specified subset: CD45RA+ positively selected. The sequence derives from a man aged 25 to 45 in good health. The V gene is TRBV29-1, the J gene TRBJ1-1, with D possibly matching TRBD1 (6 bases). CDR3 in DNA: TGCAGCGTTCGACAGGTGAACACTGAAGCTTTCTTT. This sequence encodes CSVRQVNTEAFF.